Listed below are T cell receptor beta chains from one sample, sequenced in a study of human T cells and chemical hapten exposure. TCRdb recomputed calls from the RACE reads with MiXCR, one row per CDR3 protein. This repertoire shows some 360,000 distinct CDR3 sequences, approximately 5.1% found once; its top ten account for around 2.6%. This sample comprised whole blood, obtained in connection with sensitization to the hapten diphenylcyclopropenone (DPC). These receptor sequences come from a woman aged 50 to 65 with alopecia areata. Some clones in this sample may be carry-over from other donors' samples. The conserved cysteine and the conserved F or W are not part of the CDR3 here.

j_call: TRBJ1-1; v_call: TRBV9; cdr3_aa: ASGFLVNTEAF
j_call: TRBJ1-1; v_call: TRBV7-6; cdr3_aa: ASSLAGDGGTEAF
j_call: TRBJ2-2; v_call: TRBV12-5; cdr3_aa: ASGLSTGELF
j_call: TRBJ1-1; v_call: TRBV29-1; cdr3_aa: SVVPGAAEAF
j_call: TRBJ2-3; v_call: TRBV11-2; cdr3_aa: ASSPKGGGGNTDTQY
j_call: TRBJ2-1; v_call: TRBV19; cdr3_aa: ASSGFPSGHNEQF
j_call: TRBJ1-5; v_call: TRBV4-1; cdr3_aa: ASSLRRYQPQH
j_call: TRBJ2-7; v_call: TRBV29-1; cdr3_aa: SVPGQGAYEQY
j_call: TRBJ2-4; v_call: TRBV7-8; cdr3_aa: ASSWDRQGPSFSTKNIQY
j_call: TRBJ1-1; v_call: TRBV2; cdr3_aa: ASMETGVTEAF
j_call: TRBJ2-7; v_call: TRBV5-6; cdr3_aa: ASSSLAGAGEQY
j_call: TRBJ1-6; v_call: TRBV6-4; cdr3_aa: ASSDRSYNSPLH
j_call: TRBJ2-7; v_call: TRBV5-6; cdr3_aa: ASSSGQGRQEQY
j_call: TRBJ1-6; v_call: TRBV5-1; cdr3_aa: ASSLVSDNSPLH
j_call: TRBJ2-1; v_call: TRBV5-1; cdr3_aa: ASSRTDINEQF
j_call: TRBJ2-1; v_call: TRBV6-2/TRBV6-3; cdr3_aa: ASSYNGFYNEQF
j_call: TRBJ1-1; v_call: TRBV9; cdr3_aa: ASSVDSWTEAF